Reported below is one TCR beta chain. No antigen is known for it. The record originates from a study of T cells in localized non-small cell lung cancer. Overall study findings and caveats: Elevated circulating T cell density in blood was associated with longer overall survival. Adjacent lung held a median approximately 50 of the top 100 tumor clones. Uninvolved adjacent lung, not tumor, had the highest T cell clonality.

Some clones are missing from TCRdb's copy, which holds only in-frame ones; the method was immunoSEQ multiplex PCR. The top ten hold 7.8% of the sample, which has around 40,000 clones, around 83% seen once. Here the sequenced sample was PBMCs, taken before any cancer treatment. The receptor's source is a man aged 40 to 69 with stage II lung adenocarcinoma.

DNA of the CDR3: TGTGCCAGCAGTTCGGACCCGATATATGGCTACACCTTC. This gives the protein CASSSDPIYGYTF. The V call is TRBV6-1, the J call TRBJ1-2; D is unclear. With 5 bases removed from V and 5 bases from J, the gap between germline ends came to 12 bases. The germline gives CDR1 MNHNS, CDR2 SASEGT. The CDR3 sequence is 13 residues long.